What follows describes a single TCR beta chain. Data came from immunoSEQ multiplex PCR; TCRdb stores just in-frame clones and leaves some out. The sample lists around 310,000 clones, 70% to 80% occurring once. This entry comes from a study of cytotoxic CD8 clonotypes in ibrutinib-treated CLL. As for the study in general: A median about 11 months of treatment, range 6 to 36, preceded the collection of response samples.

Trimming removed 5 bases from V and 0 bases from J, with 11 bases in between. The CDR3 runs 15 residues. Germline CDR1 SGHRS, CDR2 YFSETQ. This TCR came from a human donor with chronic lymphocytic leukemia. Sample: PBMCs, taken before ibrutinib treatment. The chain links TRBV5-1 to TRBJ1-4; no reliable D call. In DNA, the CDR3 is TGCGCCAGCAGGGCTCAGATCGCAACTAATGAAAAACTGTTTTTT. Translating it yields CASRAQIATNEKLFF.